This TCR beta chain was captured by sequencing in a study of cytomegalovirus exposure and HLA in healthy donors. Primers for the PCR totalled 60 Vbeta and 13 Jbeta. TCRdb's table, derived via immunoSEQ multiplex PCR, lists solely in-frame clones and lacks some. The sample contains 110,000 or so clones, approximately 80% of which appear only once. The source is a man in his forties in good health and CMV-seronegative. Sequencing used PBMCs.

The CDR3 sequence is CASSVAGTSGPETQYF. The CDR3 DNA sequence: TGTGCCAGCAGCGTAGCCGGGACAAGCGGTCCAGAGACCCAGTACTTC. The chain uses TRBV9 and TRBJ2-5; perhaps TRBD1 as D (6 bases). Trimming cost V 0 bases and J 4 bases, with 16 bases left between them. Germline loops: CDR1 SGDLS, CDR2 YYNGEE. The CDR3 has 16 residues.